The 19 T cell receptor beta chains reported below all come from one sample, sequenced in a study of beta chain features in type 1 diabetes. Expressed TCRB transcripts were sequenced after all isolated RNA was converted to cDNA. Clones were read by immunoSEQ multiplex PCR, and TCRdb kept only the in-frame ones, dropping some. The sample records 250,000 or so clones, roughly 22% being singletons. No antigens are known for them. Study-wide results and caveats: Significant though moderate, a shortening of TCRB CDR3s appeared in all four CD4+ subsets of Type 1 diabetes patients.

The sample taken for sequencing was naive CD4+ T cells from blood. Receptor source: a woman aged 40 to 50 with type 1 diabetes.

This clone appeared a few times. Germline is not matched at one junction end, which may reflect a read error. The chain uses TRBV9 and TRBJ1-2; D may be TRBD1 (6 bases). In germline, CDR1 is SGDLS, CDR2 YYNGEE. The CDR3 covers 11 residues. CDR3 coding DNA: TGTGCCAGCAGCGTCGGGACAAGGCTACACTTC. Protein sequence: CASSVGTRLHF.

V and J are TRBV9 and TRBJ1-4; 7 nucleotides align to TRBD1. Germline-derived CDR1 and CDR2 are SGDLS and YYNGEE. V shed 4 bases and J 6 bases; nucleotides not matched to a gene: 9. This CDR3 is built from 15 residues. As DNA, the CDR3 is TGTGCCAGCAGCAGAACAGGGGACCGTTATGAAAAACTGTTTTTT. Translating gives CASSRTGDRYEKLFF. The full variable domain, with the rest looked up from reference TRBV9 and TRBJ1-4, is DSGVTQTPKHLITATGQRVTLRCSPRSGDLSVYWYQQSLDQGLQFLIQYYNGEERAKGNILERFSAQQFPDLHSELNLSSLELGDSALYFCASSRTGDRYEKLFFGSGTQLSVL.

This clone was counted between two and nine times. The V call is TRBV25-1, the J call TRBJ1-1, with no clear D. CDR3 size: 15 residues. With 3 bases removed from V and 0 bases from J, the gap between germline ends came to 11 bases. Germline CDR1 and CDR2: MGHDK and SYGVNS. The CDR3 coding sequence is TGTGCCAGCAGTGAGGGCCAGCTTATGAACACTGAAGCTTTCTTT. Amino acid sequence: CASSEGQLMNTEAFF. Filled out from reference TRBV25-1 and TRBJ1-1, the complete variable domain reads EADIYQTPRYLVIGTGKKITLECSQTMGHDKMYWYQQDPGMELHLIHYSYGVNSTEKGDLSSESTVSRIRTEHFPLTLESARPSHTSQYLCASSEGQLMNTEAFFGQGTRLTVV.

The chain recombines TRBV29-1 with TRBJ2-5; TRBD2 is a possible D gene (6 bases). In germline, CDR1 is SQVTM, CDR2 ANQGSEA. The CDR3 contains 13 residues. V lost 4 bases and J lost 6, with 15 bases in between. For the CDR3, the DNA is TGCAGCGTTGTATCAACTAGCACGAAGACCCAGTACTTC. Protein product: CSVVSTSTKTQYF.

This clone was seen a handful of times. The chain carries TRBV5-6 and TRBJ2-6; D gene uncertain. The CDR3 runs 15 residues. V was shortened by 0 bases and J by 0 bases, with 4 bases between the two germline ends. Germline-derived CDR1 and CDR2 are SGHDT and YYEEEE. The chain's CDR3 is CASSLDSSGANVLTF. The CDR3 DNA sequence: TGTGCCAGCAGCTTGGACAGCTCTGGGGCCAACGTCCTGACTTTC.

This clone was counted a few times. This rearrangement joins TRBV5-4 to TRBJ2-5; the match to TRBD1 covers 7 bases. This CDR3 has 15 amino acids. V dropped 4 bases and J dropped 2; count of bases not matched to a gene: 8. Looked up from germline, CDR1 is SGHNT and CDR2 is YYREEE (reference sequence). The DNA of the CDR3 is TGTGCCAGCAGCCAAGGGGACAGAACGCAAGAGACCCAGTACTTC. Translated: CASSQGDRTQETQYF. The full variable domain, rest sourced from reference TRBV5-4 and TRBJ2-5, is ETGVTQSPTHLIKTRGQQVTLRCSSQSGHNTVSWYQQALGQGPQFIFQYYREEENGRGNFPPRFSGLQFPNYSSELNVNALELDDSALYLCASSQGDRTQETQYFGPGTRLLVL.

V gene TRBV5-1 combines with J gene TRBJ1-1, with no clear D. Looked up from germline, CDR1 is SGHRS and CDR2 is YFSETQ. The CDR3 consists of 13 residues. Trimming pared 1 base from V and 4 bases from J, leaving 8 bases between. CDR3 coding DNA: TGCGCCAGCAGCTTGCGGGGAATCACTGAAGCTTTCTTT. Its translation is CASSLRGITEAFF.

V usage is TRBV6-1 and J usage is TRBJ2-7; no clear D gene. This CDR3 contains 15 residues. Trimming shortened V by 1 base and J by 3 bases, and 13 bases separated the two germline ends. Germline assignment: CDR1 MNHNS and CDR2 SASEGT. CDR3 nucleotide sequence: TGTGCCAGCAGTGAAGGCGGCGACTGGCGCTACGAGCAGTACTTC. Protein: CASSEGGDWRYEQYF.

This clone showed up just a few times. The chain combines TRBV5-4 with TRBJ1-5; tentatively, D is TRBD1 (6 bases). Germline values: CDR1 SGHNT, CDR2 YYREEE (reference sequence). This CDR3 region has 14 residues. V was trimmed by 2 bases and J by 4 bases, leaving 10 bases between them. The CDR3 coding sequence is TGTGCCAGCAGCTTAAGGGGGACAAATCAGCCCCAGCATTTT. Translation gives CASSLRGTNQPQHF.

This clone was counted between two and nine times. The gene calls are TRBV19 and TRBJ2-7, with D uncertain. Germline assignment: CDR1 LNHDA and CDR2 SQIVND (reference sequence). Trimming shortened V by 4 bases and J by 3 bases, and 7 bases separated the two germline ends. This CDR3 region has 12 residues. CDR3: CASSTSNYEQYF. CDR3 DNA: TGTGCCAGTAGTACGTCTAACTACGAGCAGTACTTC.

This clone appeared a few times. This chain uses TRBV30 with TRBJ2-1; 8 bases agree with TRBD2. Germline CDR1 and CDR2: GTSNPN and SVGIG (reference sequence). The J segment lost 12 bases and the V segment lost 2 bases, leaving 9 bases of the junction unmatched. The CDR3 consists of 13 residues. As DNA, the CDR3 is TGTGCCTGGAGTCCGGGACTAGTGAAAGTGCAGTTCTTC. It yields the protein CAWSPGLVKVQFF.

The rearrangement uses TRBV2 and TRBJ2-7; no definite D call. Germline CDR1 reads SNHLY; CDR2 reads FYNNEI. CDR3 length equals 14 residues. The V end was cut by 5 bases, the J end by 3 bases, with 14 bases between. In nucleotides, the CDR3 is TGTGCCAGCAGTCCCGGGTCGCGAGGCTACGAGCAGTACTTC. It is translated as CASSPGSRGYEQYF.

This clone was seen more than once but under ten times. The genes are TRBV5-6 and TRBJ1-1, with no clear D. The V gene lost 4 bases and the J gene lost 0 bases, with 7 bases spanning the gap. Germline CDR1 SGHDT, CDR2 YYEEEE. CDR3 length equals 13 residues. CDR3 residues: CASSDELNTEAFF. In nucleotides, the CDR3 is TGTGCCAGCAGCGATGAGCTGAACACTGAAGCTTTCTTT.

J is TRBJ2-1 and V is TRBV5-1; 8 nucleotides line up with TRBD2. The CDR3 runs 15 residues. J gave up 6 bases and V 3 bases, and 8 bases lay outside the gene matches. CDR1 and CDR2 (germline): SGHRS, YFSETQ. CDR3 nucleotides: TGCGCCAGCAGCTCTCCGGGACTAGGGGCCAATGAGCAGTTCTTC. It yields the protein CASSSPGLGANEQFF.

This clone was seen only a few times. This chain uses TRBV28 with TRBJ2-7; 9 bases are shared with TRBD1. Germline CDR1 is MDHEN and CDR2 is SYDVKM. The CDR3 is made up of 16 amino acids. The junction had 10 bases not matched to a gene; V was cut back by 4 bases and J by 3 bases. CDR3 bases: TGTGCCAGCAGTTGGGCCTTTGGGGACAGGGACTACGAGCAGTACTTC. As protein: CASSWAFGDRDYEQYF.

This clone was observed a handful of times. The V call is TRBV5-6, the J call TRBJ1-5; 9 bases agree with TRBD1. This CDR3 spans 15 amino acids. CDR1 SGHDT and CDR2 YYEEEE come from the germline V gene. With 5 bases clipped from V and 3 bases from J, the junction kept 6 bases outside the gene matches. The CDR3 nucleotides are TGTGCCAGCAGTCACCGGGACAGGGACAATCAGCCCCAGCATTTT. This translates into CASSHRDRDNQPQHF.

The chain employs TRBV30 and TRBJ1-1; no clear D gene. Germline loops: CDR1 GTSNPN, CDR2 SVGIG (reference sequence). Between the trimmed V and J ends, which lost 4 bases and 5 bases, there was a span of 17 bases. This CDR3 has 14 amino acids. As DNA, the CDR3 is TGTGCCTGGACGGTGGCCGATAGGAGAACTGAAGCTTTCTTT. The encoded protein is CAWTVADRRTEAFF.

This clone was seen a few times. This chain joins TRBV7-2 and TRBJ2-3, with 11 bases fitting TRBD2. Germline CDR1 SGHTA, CDR2 FQGNSA. Losses at the gene ends were 2 bases for V and 1 base for J; bases not matched to a gene: 2. The CDR3 consists of 16 residues. The CDR3: CASSLLAGGGTDTQYF. CDR3 nucleotide sequence: TGTGCCAGCAGCTTACTAGCGGGAGGTGGCACAGATACGCAGTATTTT.

The chain couples TRBV5-1 to TRBJ2-7; 7 bases map to TRBD1. Trimming took 3 bases from V and 4 from J; bases not matched to a gene: 4. CDR3 length equals 13 residues. Germline lookup yields CDR1 SGHRS and CDR2 YFSETQ. CDR3 DNA: TGCGCCAGCAGCTCCCACAGGGGATACGAGCAGTACTTC. Its protein is CASSSHRGYEQYF.